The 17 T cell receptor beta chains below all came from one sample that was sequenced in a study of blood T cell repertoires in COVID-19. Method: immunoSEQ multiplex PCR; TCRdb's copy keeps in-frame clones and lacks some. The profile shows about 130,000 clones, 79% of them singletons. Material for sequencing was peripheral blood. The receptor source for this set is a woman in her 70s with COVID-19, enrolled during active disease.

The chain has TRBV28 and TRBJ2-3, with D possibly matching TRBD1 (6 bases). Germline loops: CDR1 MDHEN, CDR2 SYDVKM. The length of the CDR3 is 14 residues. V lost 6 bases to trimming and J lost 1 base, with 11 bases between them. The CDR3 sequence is CASSVGGRTDTQYF. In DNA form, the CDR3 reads TGTGCCAGCAGCGTAGGGGGTCGCACAGATACGCAGTATTTT.

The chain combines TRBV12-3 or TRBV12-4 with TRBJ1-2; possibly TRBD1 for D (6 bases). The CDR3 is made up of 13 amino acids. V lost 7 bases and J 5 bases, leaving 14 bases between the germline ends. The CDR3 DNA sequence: TGTGCCAGCAAGGGGGTCGGTCCATATGGCTACACCTTC. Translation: CASKGVGPYGYTF.

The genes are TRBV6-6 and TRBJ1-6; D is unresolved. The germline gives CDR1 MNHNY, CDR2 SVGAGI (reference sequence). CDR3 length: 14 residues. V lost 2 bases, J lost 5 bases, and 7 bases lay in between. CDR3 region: CASSYMEDNSPLHF. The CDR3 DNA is TGTGCCAGCAGTTACATGGAGGATAATTCACCCCTCCACTTT.

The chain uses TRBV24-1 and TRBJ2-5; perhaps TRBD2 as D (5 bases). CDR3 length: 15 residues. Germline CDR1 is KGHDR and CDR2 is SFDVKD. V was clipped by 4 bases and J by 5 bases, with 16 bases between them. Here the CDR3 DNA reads TGTGCCACCAGTGAGCCAACTGGCGGGTGGGAGACCCAGTACTTC. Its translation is CATSEPTGGWETQYF.

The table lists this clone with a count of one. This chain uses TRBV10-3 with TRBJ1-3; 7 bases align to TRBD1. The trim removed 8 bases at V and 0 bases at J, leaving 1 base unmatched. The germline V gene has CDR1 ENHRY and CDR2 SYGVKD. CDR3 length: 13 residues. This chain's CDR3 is CAIGTVSGNTIYF. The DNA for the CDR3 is TGTGCCATCGGGACAGTCTCTGGAAACACCATATATTTT.

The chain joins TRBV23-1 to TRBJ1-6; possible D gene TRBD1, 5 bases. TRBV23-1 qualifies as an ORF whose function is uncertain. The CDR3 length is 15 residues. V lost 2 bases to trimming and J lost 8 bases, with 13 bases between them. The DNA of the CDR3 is TGCGCCAGCAGTCAAGTTGCAGGGAAGTATTCACCCCTCCACTTT. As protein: CASSQVAGKYSPLHF.

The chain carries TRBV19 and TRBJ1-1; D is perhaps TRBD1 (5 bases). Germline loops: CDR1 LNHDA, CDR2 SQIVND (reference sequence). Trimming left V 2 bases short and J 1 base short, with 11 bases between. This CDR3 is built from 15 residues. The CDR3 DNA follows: TGTGCCAGTAGTATAAAGGCGGGGGGGAACACTGAAGCTTTCTTT. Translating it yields CASSIKAGGNTEAFF.

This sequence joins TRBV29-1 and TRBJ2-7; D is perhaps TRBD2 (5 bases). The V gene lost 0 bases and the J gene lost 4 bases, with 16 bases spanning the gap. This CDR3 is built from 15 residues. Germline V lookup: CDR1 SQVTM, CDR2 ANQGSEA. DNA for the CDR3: TGCAGCGTTGAAGATCCCTCCGGGAAGCAGTACGAGCAGTACTTC. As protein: CSVEDPSGKQYEQYF.

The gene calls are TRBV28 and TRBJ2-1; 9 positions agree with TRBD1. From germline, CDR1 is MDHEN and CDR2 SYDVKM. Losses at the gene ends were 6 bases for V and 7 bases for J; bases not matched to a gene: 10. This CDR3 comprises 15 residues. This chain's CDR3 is CASSQTGTGRNEQFF. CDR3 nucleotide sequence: TGTGCCAGCAGCCAAACCGGGACAGGGAGGAATGAGCAGTTCTTC. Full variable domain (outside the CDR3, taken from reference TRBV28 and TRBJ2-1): DVKVTQSSRYLVKRTGEKVFLECVQDMDHENMFWYRQDPGLGLRLIYFSYDVKMKEKGDIPEGYSVSREKKERFSLILESASTNQTSMYLCASSQTGTGRNEQFFGPGTRLTVL.

The CDR3 spells CASSHRSHAEQFF. The CDR3 DNA reads as TGTGCCAGCAGCCATCGGTCCCACGCGGAGCAGTTCTTC. J is TRBJ2-1 and V is TRBV3-1 (or the pseudogene TRBV3-2); D gene unclear. V dropped 3 bases and J dropped 10 bases, with 13 bases sitting between them. This CDR3 comprises 13 residues. The germline V gene encodes CDR1 LGHDT and CDR2 YNNKEL (reference sequence).

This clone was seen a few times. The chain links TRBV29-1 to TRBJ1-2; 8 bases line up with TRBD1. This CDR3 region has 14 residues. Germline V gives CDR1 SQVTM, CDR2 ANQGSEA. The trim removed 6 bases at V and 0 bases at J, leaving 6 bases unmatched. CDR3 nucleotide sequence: TGCAGCGTCGCGGGGACAGGAGCTAACTATGGCTACACCTTC. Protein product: CSVAGTGANYGYTF.

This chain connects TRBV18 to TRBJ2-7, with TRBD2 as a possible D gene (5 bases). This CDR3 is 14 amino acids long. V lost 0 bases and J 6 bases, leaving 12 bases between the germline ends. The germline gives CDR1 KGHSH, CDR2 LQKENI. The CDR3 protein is CASSPPSLGSEQYF. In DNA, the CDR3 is TGTGCCAGCTCACCACCGTCTCTGGGGAGCGAGCAGTACTTC. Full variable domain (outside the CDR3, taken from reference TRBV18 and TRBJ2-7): NAGVMQNPRHLVRRRGQEARLRCSPMKGHSHVYWYRQLPEEGLKFMVYLQKENIIDESGMPKERFSAEFPKEGPSILRIQQVVRGDSAAYFCASSPPSLGSEQYFGPGTRLTVT.

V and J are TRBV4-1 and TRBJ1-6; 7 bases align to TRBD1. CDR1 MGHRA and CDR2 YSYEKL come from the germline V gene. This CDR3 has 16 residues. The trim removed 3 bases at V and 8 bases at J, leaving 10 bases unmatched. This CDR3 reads CASSHLGGQADSPLHF. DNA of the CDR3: TGCGCCAGCAGCCACCTGGGCGGACAGGCGGATTCACCCCTCCACTTT.

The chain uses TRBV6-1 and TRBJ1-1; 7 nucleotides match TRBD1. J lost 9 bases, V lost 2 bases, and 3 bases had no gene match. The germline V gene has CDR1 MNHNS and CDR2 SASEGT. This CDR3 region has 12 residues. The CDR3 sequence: CASSESTGQAFF. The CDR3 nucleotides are TGTGCCAGCAGTGAATCGACAGGGCAAGCTTTCTTT.

For the CDR3, the DNA is TGTGCCAGCAGCCAACCGAAGGGGGCGGGTGAAAAACTGTTTTTT. It encodes CASSQPKGAGEKLFF. The chain has TRBV4-2 and TRBJ1-4, with TRBD1 matching 7 bases. The CDR3 loop spans 15 amino acids. Germline CDR1 and CDR2: LGHNA and YNFKEQ. The V segment lost 2 bases and the J segment 7 bases; nucleotides outside the gene matches: 7.

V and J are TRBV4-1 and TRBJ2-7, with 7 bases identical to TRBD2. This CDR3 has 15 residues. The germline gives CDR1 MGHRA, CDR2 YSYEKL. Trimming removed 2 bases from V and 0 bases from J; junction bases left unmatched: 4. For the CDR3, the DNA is TGCGCCAGCAGCCAAAGGGAGGGAATCTCCTACGAGCAGTACTTC. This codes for CASSQREGISYEQYF.

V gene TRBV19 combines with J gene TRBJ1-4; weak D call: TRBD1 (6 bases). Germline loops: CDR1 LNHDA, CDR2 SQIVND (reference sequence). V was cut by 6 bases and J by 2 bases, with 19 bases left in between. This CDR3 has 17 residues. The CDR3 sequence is CASSPWGGRQTNEKLFF. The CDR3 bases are TGTGCCAGTAGCCCCTGGGGGGGCCGCCAGACTAATGAAAAACTGTTTTTT.